One and the same sample provided the 20 T cell receptor beta chains below, sequenced in a study of blood T cell repertoires in COVID-19. Data came from immunoSEQ multiplex PCR; TCRdb stores just in-frame clones and leaves some out. The sample consists of about 40,000 clones, 87% of them appearing once. Source material: peripheral blood. Receptors were obtained from a man in his sixties with COVID-19, enrolled during active disease.

The chain links TRBV25-1 to TRBJ1-2; 7 nucleotides line up with TRBD1. Germline V CDR1 and CDR2: MGHDK, SYGVNS. The CDR3 runs to 12 residues. V was pared by 8 bases and J by 8 bases, with 8 bases of the junction left unmatched. DNA for the CDR3: TGTGCCAGCGGCCGACAGGGTGGAGGCTACACCTTC. Translation gives CASGRQGGGYTF.

J is TRBJ2-5 and V is TRBV2; TRBD2 agrees at 8 bases. Germline values: CDR1 SNHLY, CDR2 FYNNEI. The CDR3 has 16 amino acids. V lost 3 bases and J lost 5; bases outside the gene matches: 11. The CDR3 is CASSESGGPAGETQYF. CDR3 in DNA: TGTGCCAGCAGTGAGTCGGGAGGGCCGGCGGGGGAGACCCAGTACTTC.

J is TRBJ1-5 and V is TRBV2, with a tentative D call TRBD1 (6 bases). The CDR3 length is 13 residues. Trimming left V 7 bases short and J 4 bases short, with 11 bases between. CDR1 and CDR2 from the germline V gene are SNHLY and FYNNEI. Here the CDR3 reads CASNDRLNQPQHF. DNA for the CDR3: TGTGCCAGCAACGACAGGCTGAATCAGCCCCAGCATTTT.

The chain joins TRBV20-1 to TRBJ2-7, with D maybe TRBD2 (6 bases). Germline-derived CDR1 and CDR2 are DFQATT and SNEGSKA (reference sequence). The ends were cut back, 3 bases at V and 0 bases at J, with 15 bases in the middle. The CDR3 runs 15 residues. For the CDR3, the DNA is TGCAGTGCTAGTGGTATGGCGGGGAGCTCCTACGAGCAGTACTTC. This translates into CSASGMAGSSYEQYF.

The CDR3 is CASSLGGRAGETQYF. The CDR3 DNA reads TGTGCCAGCAGCTTAGGCGGGAGGGCCGGGGAGACCCAGTACTTC. The genes are TRBV7-8 and TRBJ2-5, with 9 nucleotides matching TRBD2. V shed 1 base and J 5 bases; nucleotides not matched to a gene: 5. Germline assignment: CDR1 SGHVS and CDR2 FQNEAQ. The CDR3 totals 15 residues.

The chain joins TRBV18 to TRBJ1-4; D not resolved. The CDR3 length is 15 residues. Germline assignment: CDR1 KGHSH and CDR2 LQKENI. Trimming took off 5 bases at V and 4 bases at J, with 14 bases between the two ends. CDR3 DNA: TGTGCCAGCTCAACCGGGTCCGCATTTAATGAAAAACTGTTTTTT. Its translation: CASSTGSAFNEKLFF.

This chain links TRBV18 with TRBJ1-4, with 10 nucleotides matching TRBD1. Germline-derived CDR1 and CDR2 are KGHSH and LQKENI. With 4 bases clipped from V and 5 bases from J, the junction kept 7 bases outside the gene matches. The CDR3 consists of 16 residues. In DNA form, the CDR3 reads TGTGCCAGCTCACTTCTTGGGACAGGGGAAAATGAAAAACTGTTTTTT. This sequence encodes CASSLLGTGENEKLFF.

V usage is TRBV2 and J usage is TRBJ1-4, with 7 bases matching TRBD1. The CDR3 consists of 15 residues. Germline CDR1 reads SNHLY; CDR2 reads FYNNEI. The ends lost 4 bases at V and 3 bases at J; junction bases unmatched: 5. The CDR3 sequence: CASSARDRANEKLFF. In nucleotides, the CDR3 is TGTGCCAGCAGTGCCCGGGACAGAGCTAATGAAAAACTGTTTTTT.

This chain joins TRBV7-9 and TRBJ2-7, with a tentative D call TRBD1 (6 bases). Germline V gives CDR1 SEHNR, CDR2 FQNEAQ (reference sequence). With 2 bases removed from V and 5 bases from J, the gap between germline ends came to 19 bases. The CDR3 extends over 16 amino acids. CDR3 region: CASSLRGLETQDEQYF. CDR3 DNA sequence: TGTGCCAGCAGCTTAAGGGGGTTAGAGACCCAAGACGAGCAGTACTTC.

CDR3 nucleotide sequence: TGTGCCAGCAGCTTAGTACCACAGGGCAAAAACATTCAGTACTTC. Protein sequence: CASSLVPQGKNIQYF. This sequence joins TRBV11-3 and TRBJ2-4; D possibly corresponds to TRBD1 (6 bases). Germline lookup yields CDR1 SGHNT and CDR2 YENEEA. The CDR3 extends over 15 amino acids. Trimming removed 1 base at V and 3 bases at J, with 10 bases between.

This chain uses TRBV19 with TRBJ2-2, with a tentative D call TRBD2 (8 bases). The CDR3 has 20 residues. Deletions cut 7 bases from V and 4 bases from J, with 31 bases between. Germline V gene lookup returns CDR1 LNHDA and CDR2 SQIVND (reference sequence). CDR3 loop: CASNNPGGNWREESTGELFF. The CDR3 DNA sequence: TGTGCCAGTAACAACCCAGGGGGAAATTGGCGGGAGGAGAGCACCGGGGAGCTGTTTTTT.

The chain uses TRBV4-3 and TRBJ1-1; weak D call: TRBD1 (5 bases). The CDR3 runs 14 residues. Germline V gene lookup returns CDR1 LGHNA and CDR2 YSLEER. The ends were cut back, 0 bases at V and 9 bases at J, with 14 bases in the middle. CDR3 protein: CASSQDRRGKQAFF. CDR3 DNA sequence: TGCGCCAGCAGCCAAGATCGGCGGGGGAAGCAAGCTTTCTTT.

V is TRBV28 and J is TRBJ2-5; TRBD2 agrees at 13 bases. The ends lost 6 bases at V and 4 bases at J; junction bases unmatched: 2. Per the germline V gene, CDR1 is MDHEN and CDR2 is SYDVKM. This CDR3 is 14 amino acids long. CDR3 in amino acids: CASSRLAGGETQYF. CDR3 DNA: TGTGCCAGCAGCCGACTAGCGGGAGGAGAGACCCAGTACTTC.

The chain recombines TRBV7-2 with TRBJ2-7, with TRBD2 as a possible D gene (6 bases). The CDR3 length is 14 residues. Trimming took off 2 bases at V and 2 bases at J, with 10 bases between the two ends. The germline V gene encodes CDR1 SGHTA and CDR2 FQGNSA. The CDR3 DNA reads TGTGCCAGCAGCTTATTAGCGGAGCCCTACGAGCAGTACTTC. It yields the protein CASSLLAEPYEQYF. Full variable domain (remainder filled in from reference TRBV7-2 and TRBJ2-7): GAGVSQSPSNKVTEKGKDVELRCDPISGHTALYWYRQSLGQGLEFLIYFQGNSAPDKSGLPSDRFSAERTGGSVSTLTIQRTQQEDSAVYLCASSLLAEPYEQYFGPGTRLTVT.

This rearrangement joins TRBV7-6 to TRBJ2-7; D not certain. The CDR3 extends over 11 amino acids. V was trimmed by 4 bases and J by 5 bases, leaving 6 bases between them. The V gene's germline CDR1 is SGHVS and CDR2 FNYEAQ. In DNA form, the CDR3 reads TGTGCCAGCAGCTCTGAGAACGAGCAGTACTTC. Its protein product is CASSSENEQYF.

This chain connects TRBV5-1 to TRBJ1-4; tentatively, D is TRBD1 (5 bases). There are 16 residues in the CDR3. V was trimmed by 3 bases and J by 6 bases, leaving 18 bases between them. Germline CDR1 is SGHRS and CDR2 is YFSETQ. The CDR3 here is CASSYTRRGGDEKLFF. The CDR3 bases are TGCGCCAGCAGCTACACTAGGAGGGGCGGAGATGAAAAACTGTTTTTT. Full variable domain (outside the CDR3, taken from reference TRBV5-1 and TRBJ1-4): KAGVTQTPRYLIKTRGQQVTLSCSPISGHRSVSWYQQTPGQGLQFLFEYFSETQRNKGNFPGRFSGRQFSNSRSEMNVSTLELGDSALYLCASSYTRRGGDEKLFFGSGTQLSVL.

V is TRBV6-6 and J is TRBJ2-5; 7 bases line up with TRBD1. Trimming removed 6 bases from V and 5 bases from J; junction bases left unmatched: 6. The CDR3 spans 13 residues. Germline-derived CDR1 and CDR2 are MNHNY and SVGAGI (reference sequence). The CDR3 spells CASRKGAGETQYF. In DNA form, the CDR3 reads TGTGCCAGCAGAAAGGGGGCCGGGGAGACCCAGTACTTC.

CDR3 loop: CATSEGHSNQPQHF. The CDR3 nucleotides are TGTGCCACCAGTGAGGGCCATAGCAATCAGCCCCAGCATTTT. The gene calls are TRBV24-1 and TRBJ1-5, with no clear D. Deletions cut 4 bases from V and 0 bases from J, with 6 bases between. Looked up from germline, CDR1 is KGHDR and CDR2 is SFDVKD. The CDR3 has 14 residues.

This clone was seen a single time. The chain carries TRBV28 and TRBJ1-3; possibly TRBD1 for D (5 bases). The CDR3 loop spans 16 amino acids. Germline V gene sequence: CDR1 MDHEN, CDR2 SYDVKM. With 1 base removed from V and 0 bases from J, the gap between germline ends came to 10 bases. CDR3 bases: TGTGCCAGCAGTTTATCCCCGGGGGTCTCTGGAAACACCATATATTTT. This translates into CASSLSPGVSGNTIYF.

The genes are TRBV7-8 and TRBJ2-5, with D maybe TRBD1 (6 bases). Germline V lookup: CDR1 SGHVS, CDR2 FQNEAQ. The CDR3 has 13 amino acids. Trimming left V 4 bases short and J 8 bases short, with 14 bases between. The CDR3 spells CASSSPGRGTQYF. The CDR3 region has the DNA TGTGCCAGCAGCTCCCCCGGCAGGGGAACCCAGTACTTC.